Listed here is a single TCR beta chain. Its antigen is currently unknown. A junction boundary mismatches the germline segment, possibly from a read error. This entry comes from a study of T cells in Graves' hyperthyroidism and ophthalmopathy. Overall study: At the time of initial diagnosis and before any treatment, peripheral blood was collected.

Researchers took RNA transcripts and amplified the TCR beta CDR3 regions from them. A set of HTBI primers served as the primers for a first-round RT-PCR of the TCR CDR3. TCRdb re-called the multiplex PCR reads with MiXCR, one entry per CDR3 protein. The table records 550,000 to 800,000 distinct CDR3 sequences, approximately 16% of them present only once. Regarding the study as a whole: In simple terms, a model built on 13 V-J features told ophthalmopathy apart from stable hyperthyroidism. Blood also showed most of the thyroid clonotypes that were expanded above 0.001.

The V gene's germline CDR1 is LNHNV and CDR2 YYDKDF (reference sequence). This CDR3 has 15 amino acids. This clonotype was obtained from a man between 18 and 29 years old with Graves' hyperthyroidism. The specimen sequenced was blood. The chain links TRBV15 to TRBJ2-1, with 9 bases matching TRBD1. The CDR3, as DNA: TGTGCCACCAGCTTAGGGGACAGGGCATTCAATGGGCAGTTCTTC. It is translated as CATSLGDRAFNGQFF.